The clone carrying this TCR beta chain was seen at least ten times. This sample is part of a study of early T cells in non-severe SARS-CoV-2 infection. The overall study: The input, bulk RNA from unsorted whole blood, was sequenced, and chains were unpaired.

Individual cDNA molecules each received unique molecular identifiers attached to them. TCRdb redid the calling of the 5' RACE reads with MiXCR, one entry per CDR3 protein. The repertoire holds around 60,000 distinct CDR3 sequences, with about 12% as singletons. Trimming cost V 5 bases and J 0 bases, with 7 bases left between them. Germline-derived CDR1 and CDR2 are KGHSH and LQKENI. The CDR3 runs to 13 residues. The source material was whole blood. The chain links TRBV18 to TRBJ2-5, with a tentative D call TRBD1 (6 bases). The clonotype was recovered from an adult who was a healthcare worker with PCR-confirmed SARS-CoV-2 infection or an uninfected control (not recorded which). The CDR3 DNA reads as TGTGCCAGCTCATGGGACAACCAAGAGACCCAGTACTTC. This translates into CASSWDNQETQYF.